This T cell receptor beta chain stems from a study of T cell responses to AZD1222 COVID-19 vaccine. Whole-study results and caveats: Nearly half of spike-specific TCRs reportedly target unmutated variant regions. In a largely white British group with more females than males, clonal diversity was possibly underestimated. No repertoire was sampled before or during the peak T cell response, only after it. Among vaccine-associated CD4 TCRs, coverage spanned spike, with dominance at 160-218 and 743-854.

Method: immunoSEQ multiplex PCR; TCRdb's copy keeps in-frame clones and lacks some. The sample yields over 95,000 clones, about nine tenths seen once. In its sample, this clone was seen once. Its specificity is unknown. The clonotype comes from an adult who received the AZD1222 COVID-19 vaccine. Material: peripheral blood, obtained 28 days after the second AZD1222 dose.

CDR3 bases: TGCGCCAGCAGCGCCTCAGGGTGGTCTCGTGGTGAGCAGTTCTTC. Translating gives CASSASGWSRGEQFF. The chain is built from TRBV5-1 and TRBJ2-1; D is possibly TRBD1 (5 bases). The length of the CDR3 is 15 residues. Between the trimmed V and J ends, which lost 4 bases and 9 bases, there was a span of 20 bases. The V gene's germline CDR1 is SGHRS and CDR2 YFSETQ.